This is a list of T cell receptor beta chains from one sample in a study of cytomegalovirus exposure and HLA in healthy donors. Sequencing used immunoSEQ multiplex PCR; TCRdb keeps in-frame clones, though not all of them. The sample lists about 180,000 clones, about four fifths occurring once. The specimen was PBMCs. The receptors originated from a male donor in good health and CMV-seronegative. The CDR3 runs from the conserved cysteine through the conserved F or W. Each record gives: V gene, J gene, D gene, clone size, CDR3 protein, CDR3 DNA. A D gene is named only where the DNA matches it firmly. Size is stated for part of the rows, as once, few or many counts, or as a class when the clone is expanded.

V gene: TRBV19
J gene: TRBJ1-1
D gene: TRBD1
clone size: .
CDR3 protein: CASSPRQGLAFF
CDR3 DNA: TGTGCCAGTAGTCCGCGACAGGGCCTCGCTTTCTTT

V gene: TRBV28
J gene: TRBJ1-5
D gene: TRBD1
clone size: .
CDR3 protein: CAQSQGDNQPQHF
CDR3 DNA: TGTGCCCAGAGCCAGGGGGATAATCAGCCCCAGCATTTC

V gene: TRBV6-1
J gene: TRBJ1-5
D gene: .
clone size: few
CDR3 protein: CASSGGDYSNQPQHF
CDR3 DNA: TGTGCCAGCAGTGGAGGCGACTATAGCAATCAGCCCCAGCATTTT

V gene: TRBV5-1
J gene: TRBJ2-5
D gene: .
clone size: .
CDR3 protein: CASSLTGYQETQYF
CDR3 DNA: TGCGCCAGCAGCTTGACGGGGTACCAAGAGACCCAGTACTTC

V gene: TRBV9
J gene: TRBJ1-1
D gene: TRBD1
clone size: few
CDR3 protein: CASSARTGARISTEAFF
CDR3 DNA: TGTGCCAGCAGCGCGAGGACAGGGGCGCGGATAAGCACTGAAGCTTTCTTT

V gene: TRBV29-1
J gene: TRBJ1-6
D gene: .
clone size: .
CDR3 protein: CSVLIGSNYNSPLHF
CDR3 DNA: TGCAGCGTCCTTATCGGGAGCAACTATAATTCACCCCTCCACTTT

V gene: TRBV28
J gene: TRBJ2-1
D gene: .
clone size: once
CDR3 protein: CASSAGTWNEQFF
CDR3 DNA: TGTGCCAGCAGTGCCGGGACATGGAATGAGCAGTTCTTC

V gene: TRBV19
J gene: TRBJ2-1
D gene: .
clone size: once
CDR3 protein: CASRREGSYNEQFF
CDR3 DNA: TGTGCCAGTAGGCGGGAAGGGTCCTACAATGAGCAGTTCTTC

V gene: TRBV7-2
J gene: TRBJ1-3
D gene: TRBD1
clone size: .
CDR3 protein: CASSSGTDSSGNTIYF
CDR3 DNA: TGTGCCAGCAGCTCAGGGACAGATTCTTCTGGAAACACCATATATTTT

V gene: TRBV15
J gene: TRBJ2-1
D gene: .
clone size: .
CDR3 protein: CATSRDRLGSYNEQFF
CDR3 DNA: TGTGCCACCAGCAGAGATAGACTAGGATCCTACAATGAGCAGTTCTTC

V gene: TRBV28
J gene: TRBJ2-1
D gene: TRBD2
clone size: .
CDR3 protein: CASSSLSGSDYNEQFF
CDR3 DNA: TGTGCCAGCAGTTCCCTTAGCGGGAGTGACTACAATGAGCAGTTCTTC

V gene: TRBV7-3
J gene: TRBJ2-1
D gene: .
clone size: few
CDR3 protein: CASSPLGGLTDEQFF
CDR3 DNA: TGTGCCAGCAGCCCCTTGGGGGGGCTAACGGATGAGCAGTTCTTC

V gene: TRBV10-3
J gene: TRBJ1-6
D gene: .
clone size: .
CDR3 protein: CAISDASGVYNSPLHF
CDR3 DNA: TGTGCCATCAGTGACGCCTCGGGGGTCTATAATTCACCCCTCCACTTT

V gene: TRBV6-5
J gene: TRBJ2-1
D gene: .
clone size: .
CDR3 protein: CASSYSRLVAPEQFF
CDR3 DNA: TGTGCCAGCAGTTACTCGAGGTTGGTAGCCCCTGAGCAGTTCTTC

V gene: TRBV7-8
J gene: TRBJ2-4
D gene: TRBD1
clone size: .
CDR3 protein: CASRGTGAQNIQYF
CDR3 DNA: TGTGCCAGCAGGGGGACAGGGGCCCAAAACATTCAGTACTTC

V gene: TRBV5-1
J gene: TRBJ2-7
D gene: .
clone size: few
CDR3 protein: CASSLSQVGRQYF
CDR3 DNA: TGCGCCAGCAGCCTGAGCCAGGTGGGGCGGCAGTACTTC

V gene: TRBV28
J gene: TRBJ2-1
D gene: .
clone size: .
CDR3 protein: CASSFLNQGEQFF
CDR3 DNA: TGTGCCAGCAGTTTCCTCAACCAGGGTGAGCAGTTCTTC

V gene: TRBV19
J gene: TRBJ1-5
D gene: TRBD1
clone size: .
CDR3 protein: CASSSGTVRWPQHF
CDR3 DNA: TGTGCCAGTAGTAGTGGGACAGTTCGTTGGCCCCAGCATTTT

V gene: TRBV19
J gene: TRBJ2-1
D gene: TRBD1
clone size: few
CDR3 protein: CASSISPSGGNEQFF
CDR3 DNA: TGTGCCAGTAGTATATCTCCCTCAGGGGGCAATGAGCAGTTCTTC

V gene: TRBV19
J gene: TRBJ1-5
D gene: .
clone size: .
CDR3 protein: CASSSQGHSNQPQHF
CDR3 DNA: TGTGCCAGTAGTAGTCAGGGCCATAGCAATCAGCCCCAGCATTTT

V gene: TRBV7-6
J gene: TRBJ2-5
D gene: .
clone size: .
CDR3 protein: CASSLVHAGTSQETQYF
CDR3 DNA: TGTGCCAGCAGCTTAGTACACGCGGGGACCAGCCAAGAGACCCAGTACTTC

V gene: TRBV7-2
J gene: TRBJ1-1
D gene: .
clone size: .
CDR3 protein: CASSWRAANTEAFF
CDR3 DNA: TGTGCCAGCAGCTGGAGGGCAGCGAACACTGAAGCTTTCTTT

V gene: TRBV27
J gene: TRBJ1-5
D gene: .
clone size: once
CDR3 protein: CASSLGSGVNQPQHF
CDR3 DNA: TGTGCCAGCAGTTTAGGATCGGGGGTGAATCAGCCCCAGCATTTT

V gene: TRBV18
J gene: TRBJ1-2
D gene: TRBD1
clone size: .
CDR3 protein: CASSQGADYGYTF
CDR3 DNA: TGTGCCAGCTCACAGGGGGCGGACTATGGCTACACCTTC

V gene: TRBV6-5
J gene: TRBJ2-1
D gene: TRBD2
clone size: few
CDR3 protein: CASSWDYSSYNEQFF
CDR3 DNA: TGTGCCAGCAGTTGGGACTATAGCTCCTACAATGAGCAGTTCTTC

V gene: TRBV2
J gene: TRBJ1-1
D gene: .
clone size: .
CDR3 protein: CASSLWGGREAFF
CDR3 DNA: TGTGCCAGCAGCCTGTGGGGGGGGCGTGAAGCTTTCTTT

V gene: TRBV20-1
J gene: TRBJ2-1
D gene: .
clone size: .
CDR3 protein: CSATRFNEQFF
CDR3 DNA: TGCAGTGCTACCCGGTTTAATGAGCAGTTCTTC

V gene: TRBV18
J gene: TRBJ2-7
D gene: .
clone size: .
CDR3 protein: CASSPFSRGTSYEQYF
CDR3 DNA: TGTGCCAGCTCACCGTTTTCTCGCGGTACTTCCTACGAGCAGTACTTC

V gene: TRBV7-9
J gene: TRBJ1-1
D gene: .
clone size: .
CDR3 protein: CASSLALGKNTEAFF
CDR3 DNA: TGTGCCAGCAGCTTAGCGCTAGGCAAGAACACTGAAGCTTTCTTT

V gene: TRBV19
J gene: TRBJ2-7
D gene: TRBD1
clone size: .
CDR3 protein: CASSTRWTGGYEQYF
CDR3 DNA: TGTGCCAGTAGTACCCGGTGGACAGGGGGCTACGAGCAGTACTTC

V gene: TRBV6-1
J gene: TRBJ2-1
D gene: .
clone size: .
CDR3 protein: CASTPLSTGYNEQFF
CDR3 DNA: TGTGCCAGCACCCCACTGTCGACAGGCTACAATGAGCAGTTCTTC

V gene: TRBV18
J gene: TRBJ2-7
D gene: .
clone size: .
CDR3 protein: CASSPLTPGQPYEQYF
CDR3 DNA: TGTGCCAGCTCACCCCTCACGCCGGGACAACCGTACGAGCAGTACTTC

V gene: TRBV4-1
J gene: TRBJ2-2
D gene: .
clone size: .
CDR3 protein: CASSQDQGRELFF
CDR3 DNA: TGCGCCAGCAGCCAAGATCAGGGCAGGGAGCTGTTTTTT